This TCR beta chain emerged from a study of T cells and Merkel cell carcinoma outcomes. Study observations and caveats: Merkel cell carcinoma outcomes were reportedly predicted by repertoire and T-cell density.

In germline, CDR1 is KGHSH, CDR2 LQKENI. Trimming removed 5 bases from V and 1 base from J, with 12 bases in between. CDR3 size: 14 residues. Assay: immunoSEQ multiplex PCR; the TCRdb copy retains only in-frame clones and omits some. The sample has about 6,000 clones; more than 70% are singletons. Note on this clone: Its specificity is not known.

This clonotype was sampled from a human donor with Merkel cell carcinoma. Some clones in this sample may be carry-over from other donors' samples. V is TRBV18 and J is TRBJ2-7; D tentatively reads TRBD1 or TRBD2 (5 bases each). The sequencing input was tumor tissue from Merkel cell carcinoma. The DNA of the CDR3 is TGTGCCAGCTCAATCAATGGGGGTTCCTACGAGCAGTACTTC. This sequence encodes CASSINGGSYEQYF.